This T cell receptor (beta chain) was found in a study of neurological immune-mediated disorders. TCRdb used MiXCR to reprocess the 5' RACE reads, holding one entry per CDR3 protein. Here the sample spans about 59,000 distinct CDR3 sequences, around 3.4% being singletons. This clonotype has ten or more counts. Sequencing was performed on PBMCs. The receptor was isolated from a woman aged 30 to 39 with multiple sclerosis.

CDR3 protein: CSARRAGEVIQYF. CDR3 sequence (DNA): TGCAGTGCTAGGAGGGCAGGGGAGGTCATTCAGTACTTC. The gene calls are TRBV20-1 and TRBJ2-4; D possibly matches TRBD1 or TRBD2 (6 bases each). The CDR3 length is 13 residues. The V end was cut by 3 bases, the J end by 9 bases, with 15 bases between. Germline values: CDR1 DFQATT, CDR2 SNEGSKA (reference sequence).